The 19 T cell receptor beta chains below all came from one sample that was sequenced in a study of blood T cell repertoires in COVID-19. Assay used: immunoSEQ multiplex PCR; TCRdb lists only in-frame clones, some missing. The repertoire consists of 200,000 to 250,000 clones, with about nine tenths occurring once and the leading ten covering approximately 2.4%. What was sequenced was peripheral blood. Source of these receptors: a young man with COVID-19, enrolled during active disease.

The chain joins TRBV23-1 to TRBJ1-1; 7 bases align to TRBD1. TRBV23-1 is an open reading frame, and its role is uncertain. V shed 0 bases, J shed 1 base, and the junction held 8 bases outside the gene matches. The CDR3 length is 17 residues. The CDR3 sequence: CASSQSRGRGANTEAFF. The CDR3 nucleotides read TGCGCCAGCAGTCAATCGCGGGGCAGGGGGGCGAACACTGAAGCTTTCTTT.

The chain uses TRBV5-1 and TRBJ2-7, with 9 bases matching TRBD1. The CDR3 has 16 amino acids. Trimming at V came to 4 bases and at J to 0 bases, leaving 8 bases not matched to a gene. The germline V gene has CDR1 SGHRS and CDR2 YFSETQ. The CDR3 DNA reads TGCGCCAGCAGCCCGCAACAGGGGGCGTCCTCCTACGAGCAGTACTTC. Protein sequence: CASSPQQGASSYEQYF.

The chain joins TRBV19 to TRBJ2-7, with 7 bases that match TRBD2. V was clipped by 1 base and J by 7 bases; unmatched bases: 10. Germline V gene data show CDR1 as LNHDA and CDR2 as SQIVND (reference sequence). The CDR3 is made up of 15 amino acids. CDR3: CASSIGTSELLEQYF. CDR3 DNA: TGTGCCAGTAGTATAGGCACTAGCGAGCTTTTGGAGCAGTACTTC.

The V gene is TRBV29-1, the J gene TRBJ2-3; D not resolved. Germline V gene data show CDR1 as SQVTM and CDR2 as ANQGSEA. Trimming removed 0 bases from V and 4 bases from J, with 17 bases in between. The CDR3 has 16 residues. CDR3 sequence: CSVEDLGVFGADTQYF. In nucleotides, the CDR3 is TGCAGCGTTGAAGATCTTGGAGTTTTCGGCGCAGATACGCAGTATTTT.

V and J are TRBV19 and TRBJ2-1; TRBD2 agrees at 7 bases. The CDR3 has 15 residues. In germline, CDR1 is LNHDA, CDR2 SQIVND (reference sequence). V trimming: 3 bases; J trimming: 4 bases; junction bases outside the gene matches: 6. CDR3: CASSIGTKPYNEQFF. The CDR3 nucleotides are TGTGCCAGTAGTATTGGGACTAAACCTTACAATGAGCAGTTCTTC.

The chain combines TRBV7-3 with TRBJ2-7; D possibly corresponds to TRBD2 (6 bases). The CDR3 totals 15 residues. CDR1 is SGHTA and CDR2 is FQGTGA in the germline V gene. V lost 2 bases and J lost 3, with 14 bases in between. This CDR3 is CASSLFGTAYYEQYF. The CDR3 DNA is TGTGCCAGCAGCTTATTTGGGACTGCCTACTACGAGCAGTACTTC.

The rearrangement links TRBV19 to TRBJ2-7, with D uncertain. CDR1 and CDR2 from the germline V gene are LNHDA and SQIVND (reference sequence). The V end was cut by 2 bases, the J end by 3 bases, with 8 bases between. CDR3 length: 13 residues. The CDR3 DNA sequence: TGTGCCAGTAGTATACAGGTATTCTACGAGCAGTACTTC. The encoded protein is CASSIQVFYEQYF. Full variable domain (remainder filled in from reference TRBV19 and TRBJ2-7): DGGITQSPKYLFRKEGQNVTLSCEQNLNHDAMYWYRQDPGQGLRLIYYSQIVNDFQKGDIAEGYSVSREKKESFPLTVTSAQKNPTAFYLCASSIQVFYEQYFGPGTRLTVT.

V gene TRBV7-2 combines with J gene TRBJ1-6, with 7 bases identical to TRBD1. Germline-derived CDR1 and CDR2 are SGHTA and FQGNSA. CDR3 length: 17 residues. Losses at the gene ends were 0 bases for V and 0 bases for J; bases not matched to a gene: 2. The CDR3 DNA reads TGTGCCAGCAGCTTAGCGGGACAGCGCTCCTATAATTCACCCCTCCACTTT. Protein sequence: CASSLAGQRSYNSPLHF.

The chain joins TRBV27 to TRBJ2-7; TRBD1 might be the D (5 bases). This CDR3 has 14 amino acids. Trimming removed 5 bases at V and 0 bases at J, with 11 bases between. Germline V gene lookup returns CDR1 MNHEY and CDR2 SMNVEV (reference sequence). In DNA form, the CDR3 reads TGTGCCAGCAGTAGGGGATTAGTCTCCTACGAGCAGTACTTC. Its translation: CASSRGLVSYEQYF.

The J gene is TRBJ1-2, the V gene TRBV18, with D possibly TRBD1 on 6 matching bases. CDR1 is KGHSH, CDR2 LQKENI, per germline. This CDR3 has 14 amino acids. Trimming pared 3 bases from V and 8 bases from J, leaving 16 bases between. This CDR3 is CASSPGEGGSGYTF. For the CDR3, the DNA is TGTGCCAGCTCACCTGGCGAGGGGGGGAGCGGCTACACCTTC.

The chain has TRBV4-1 and TRBJ2-7; TRBD2 might be the D (6 bases). The V gene's germline CDR1 is MGHRA and CDR2 YSYEKL. V lost 1 base and J lost 7, with 26 bases in between. The CDR3 extends over 18 amino acids. This chain's CDR3 is CASSQGLLRKLRDFEQYF. CDR3 DNA sequence: TGCGCCAGCAGCCAAGGCCTCCTCCGGAAACTAAGGGACTTTGAGCAGTACTTC.

This clone was counted only a few times. V is TRBV13 and J is TRBJ1-3, with D uncertain. Germline CDR1 is PRHDT and CDR2 is FYEKMQ (reference sequence). The germline V and J ends were trimmed by 2 bases and 4 bases, with 12 bases remaining between them. CDR3 length: 15 residues. The CDR3 protein is CASSLRMTGGNTIYF. CDR3 DNA sequence: TGTGCCAGCAGCTTAAGAATGACGGGAGGAAACACCATATATTTT.

The chain uses TRBV12-3 or TRBV12-4 and TRBJ1-2; no reliable D call. Trimming removed 2 bases at V and 3 bases at J, with 4 bases between. The length of the CDR3 is 12 residues. The CDR3 DNA sequence: TGTGCCAGCAGTTTACGTCACTATGGCTACACCTTC. This gives the protein CASSLRHYGYTF.

The rearrangement links TRBV6-4 to TRBJ2-7, with unresolved D. CDR1 is MRHNA and CDR2 is SNTAGT in the germline V gene. The CDR3 spans 13 residues. V lost 5 bases and J 3 bases, leaving 11 bases between the germline ends. CDR3 residues: CASSPEVNYEQYF. The CDR3 DNA reads TGTGCCAGCAGTCCCGAGGTGAACTACGAGCAGTACTTC.

This clone was seen a handful of times. The chain links TRBV9 to TRBJ1-1, with D perhaps matching TRBD1 (5 bases). Germline V gene sequence: CDR1 SGDLS, CDR2 YYNGEE. The length of the CDR3 is 13 residues. The V and J ends lost 4 bases and 7 bases respectively, with 14 bases between them. The CDR3 loop reads CASSPLGGREAFF. The CDR3 nucleotides read TGTGCCAGCAGCCCCCTCGGGGGTCGTGAAGCTTTCTTT. Based on the CDR3 plus reference TRBV9 and TRBJ1-1, the full variable domain is DSGVTQTPKHLITATGQRVTLRCSPRSGDLSVYWYQQSLDQGLQFLIQYYNGEERAKGNILERFSAQQFPDLHSELNLSSLELGDSALYFCASSPLGGREAFFGQGTRLTVV.

The V call is TRBV7-2, the J call TRBJ2-1; 13 bases are a match to TRBD2. The CDR3 runs to 15 residues. The ends lost 1 base at V and 8 bases at J; junction bases unmatched: 2. Germline loops: CDR1 SGHTA, CDR2 FQGNSA. The CDR3 sequence: CASSLGTSGSYEQFF. CDR3 DNA sequence: TGTGCCAGCAGCTTAGGGACTAGCGGGAGCTATGAGCAGTTCTTC.

The genes are TRBV7-2 and TRBJ2-7; D possibly corresponds to TRBD1 (6 bases). Trimming stripped 4 bases from V and 3 bases from J, with 10 bases between. Germline CDR1 is SGHTA and CDR2 is FQGNSA. The CDR3 runs 13 residues. CDR3 sequence reads: CASSSGHLYEQYF. In nucleotides, the CDR3 is TGTGCCAGCAGCTCGGGACATCTCTACGAGCAGTACTTC.

The chain couples TRBV3-1 (or the pseudogene TRBV3-2) to TRBJ1-3, with 10 bases that match TRBD1. The CDR3 has 20 amino acids. With 3 bases clipped from V and 3 bases from J, the junction kept 17 bases outside the gene matches. The germline gives CDR1 LGHDT, CDR2 YNNKEL (reference sequence). The CDR3 DNA reads TGTGCCAGCAGCCAGGACAGTGCTATGGGCGGGACAGGGGTTGGAAACACCATATATTTT. Its translation: CASSQDSAMGGTGVGNTIYF.

V gene TRBV27 combines with J gene TRBJ1-2; 12 bases align to TRBD1. The CDR3 spans 14 residues. Germline lookup yields CDR1 MNHEY and CDR2 SMNVEV (reference sequence). V shed 8 bases, J shed 7 bases, and the junction held 8 bases outside the gene matches. The chain's CDR3 is CASAGQGAVGGYTF. In DNA form, the CDR3 reads TGTGCCAGCGCGGGACAGGGGGCCGTCGGTGGCTACACCTTC.